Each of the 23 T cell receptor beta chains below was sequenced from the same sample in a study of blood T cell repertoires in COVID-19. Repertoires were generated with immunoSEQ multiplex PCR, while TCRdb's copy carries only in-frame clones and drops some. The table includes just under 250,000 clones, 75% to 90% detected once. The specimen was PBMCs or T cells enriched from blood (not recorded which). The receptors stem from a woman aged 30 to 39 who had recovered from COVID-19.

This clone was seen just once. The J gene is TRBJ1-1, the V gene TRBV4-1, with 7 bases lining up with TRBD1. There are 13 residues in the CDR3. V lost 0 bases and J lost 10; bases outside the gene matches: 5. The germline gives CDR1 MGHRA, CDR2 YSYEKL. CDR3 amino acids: CASSQDPTGAAFF. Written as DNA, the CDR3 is TGCGCCAGCAGCCAAGATCCTACAGGGGCAGCTTTCTTT.

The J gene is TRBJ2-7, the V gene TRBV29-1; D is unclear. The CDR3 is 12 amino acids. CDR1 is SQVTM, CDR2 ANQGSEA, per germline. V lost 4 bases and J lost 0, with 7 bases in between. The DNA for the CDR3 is TGCAGCGTTGGACTGAACTCCTACGAGCAGTACTTC. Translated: CSVGLNSYEQYF.

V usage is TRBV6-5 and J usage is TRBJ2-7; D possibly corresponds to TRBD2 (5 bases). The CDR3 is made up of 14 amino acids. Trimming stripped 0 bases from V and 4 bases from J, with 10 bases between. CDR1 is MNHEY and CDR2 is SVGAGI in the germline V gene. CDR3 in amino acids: CASSYSRVGYEQYF. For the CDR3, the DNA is TGTGCCAGCAGTTACTCGAGGGTCGGATACGAGCAGTACTTC.

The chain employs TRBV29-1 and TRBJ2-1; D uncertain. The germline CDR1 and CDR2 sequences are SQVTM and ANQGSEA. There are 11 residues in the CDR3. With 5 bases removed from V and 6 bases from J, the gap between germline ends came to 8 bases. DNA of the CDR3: TGCAGCGTTTGGAAGCGCAATGAGCAGTTCTTC. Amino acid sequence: CSVWKRNEQFF.

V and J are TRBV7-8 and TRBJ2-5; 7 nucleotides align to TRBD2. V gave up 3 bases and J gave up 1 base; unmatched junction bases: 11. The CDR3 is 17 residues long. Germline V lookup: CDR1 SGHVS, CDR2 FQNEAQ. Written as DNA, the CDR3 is TGTGCCAGCAGCTTGATAGCTAGCGGCAGATTCCAAGAGACCCAGTACTTC. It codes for CASSLIASGRFQETQYF.

The CDR3 loop is CASSTTRTGREEQYF. For the CDR3, the DNA is TGTGCCAGCAGTACCACCCGGACAGGGCGGGAGGAGCAGTACTTC. V usage is TRBV27 and J usage is TRBJ2-7; TRBD1 might be the D (8 bases). In germline, CDR1 is MNHEY, CDR2 SMNVEV (reference sequence). CDR3 length: 15 amino acids. V dropped 5 bases and J dropped 7 bases, with 21 bases sitting between them.

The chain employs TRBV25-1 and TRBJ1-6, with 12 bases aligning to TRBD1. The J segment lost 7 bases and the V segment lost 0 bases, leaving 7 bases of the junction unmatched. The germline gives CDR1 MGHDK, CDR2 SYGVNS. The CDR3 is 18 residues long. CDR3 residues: CASSEYRGTGGVNSPLHF. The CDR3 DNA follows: TGTGCCAGCAGTGAATATCGTGGGACAGGGGGCGTCAATTCACCCCTCCACTTT. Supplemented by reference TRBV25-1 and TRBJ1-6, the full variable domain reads EADIYQTPRYLVIGTGKKITLECSQTMGHDKMYWYQQDPGMELHLIHYSYGVNSTEKGDLSSESTVSRIRTEHFPLTLESARPSHTSQYLCASSEYRGTGGVNSPLHFGNGTRLTVT.

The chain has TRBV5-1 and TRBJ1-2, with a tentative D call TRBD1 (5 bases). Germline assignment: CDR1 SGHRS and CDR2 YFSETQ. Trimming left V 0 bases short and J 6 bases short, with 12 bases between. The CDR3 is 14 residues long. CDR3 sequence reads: CASSLESGKHGYTF. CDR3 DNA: TGCGCCAGCAGCTTGGAATCAGGGAAGCATGGCTACACCTTC. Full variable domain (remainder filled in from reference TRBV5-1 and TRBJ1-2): KAGVTQTPRYLIKTRGQQVTLSCSPISGHRSVSWYQQTPGQGLQFLFEYFSETQRNKGNFPGRFSGRQFSNSRSEMNVSTLELGDSALYLCASSLESGKHGYTFGSGTRLTVV.

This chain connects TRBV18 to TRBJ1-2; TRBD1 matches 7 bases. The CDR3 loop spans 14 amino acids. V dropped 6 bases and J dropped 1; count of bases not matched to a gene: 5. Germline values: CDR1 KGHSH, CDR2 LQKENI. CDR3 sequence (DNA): TGTGCCAGCTCTCAAGACAGGGTTAACTATGGCTACACCTTC. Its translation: CASSQDRVNYGYTF.

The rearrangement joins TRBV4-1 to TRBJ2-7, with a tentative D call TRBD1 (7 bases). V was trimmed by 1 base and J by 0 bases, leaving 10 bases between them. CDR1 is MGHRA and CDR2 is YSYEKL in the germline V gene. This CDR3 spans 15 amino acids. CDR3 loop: CASSQGGDSSYEQYF. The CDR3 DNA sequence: TGCGCCAGCAGCCAAGGCGGGGACAGCTCCTACGAGCAGTACTTC.

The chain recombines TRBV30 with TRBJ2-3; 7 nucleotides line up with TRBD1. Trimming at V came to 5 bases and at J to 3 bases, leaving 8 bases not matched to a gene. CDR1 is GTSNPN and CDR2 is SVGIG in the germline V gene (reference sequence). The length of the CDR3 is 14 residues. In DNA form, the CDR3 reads TGTGCCTGGGGCCCGGGACAGTGGACAGATACGCAGTATTTT. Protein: CAWGPGQWTDTQYF.

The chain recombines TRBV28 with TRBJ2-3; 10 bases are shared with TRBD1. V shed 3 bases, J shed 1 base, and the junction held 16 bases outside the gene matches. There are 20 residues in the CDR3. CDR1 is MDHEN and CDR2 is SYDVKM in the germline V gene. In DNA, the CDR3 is TGTGCCAGCAGTTTTCTGTTTGGGGCGACAGGGGGCTTGGGCACAGATACGCAGTATTTT. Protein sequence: CASSFLFGATGGLGTDTQYF.

The CDR3: CSASPQAGDEQFF. In DNA, the CDR3 is TGCAGTGCTAGTCCCCAGGCCGGGGATGAGCAGTTCTTC. The chain uses TRBV20-1 and TRBJ2-1; weak D call: TRBD2 (5 bases). V lost 3 bases and J 8 bases, leaving 14 bases between the germline ends. Per germline, CDR1 DFQATT and CDR2 SNEGSKA (reference sequence). The length of the CDR3 is 13 residues.

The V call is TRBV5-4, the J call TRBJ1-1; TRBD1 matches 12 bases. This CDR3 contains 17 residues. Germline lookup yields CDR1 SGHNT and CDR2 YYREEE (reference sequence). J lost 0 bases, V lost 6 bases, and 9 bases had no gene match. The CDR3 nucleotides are TGTGCCAGCAACCCCCCGGGACAGGGGGCCCTGAACACTGAAGCTTTCTTT. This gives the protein CASNPPGQGALNTEAFF. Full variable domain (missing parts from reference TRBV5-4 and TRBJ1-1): ETGVTQSPTHLIKTRGQQVTLRCSSQSGHNTVSWYQQALGQGPQFIFQYYREEENGRGNFPPRFSGLQFPNYSSELNVNALELDDSALYLCASNPPGQGALNTEAFFGQGTRLTVV.

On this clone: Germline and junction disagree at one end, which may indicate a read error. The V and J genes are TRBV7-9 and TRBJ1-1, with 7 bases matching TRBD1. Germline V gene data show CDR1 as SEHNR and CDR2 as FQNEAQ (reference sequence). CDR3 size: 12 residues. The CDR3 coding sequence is TGTGCCAGCAGCTCACAGGGGCCTGAGGCTTTCTTT. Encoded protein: CASSSQGPEAFF.

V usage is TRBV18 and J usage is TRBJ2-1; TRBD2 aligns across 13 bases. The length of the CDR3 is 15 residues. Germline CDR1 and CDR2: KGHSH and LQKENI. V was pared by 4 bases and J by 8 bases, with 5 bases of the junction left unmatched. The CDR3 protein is CASSLLAGGGDEQFF. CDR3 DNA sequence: TGTGCCAGCTCACTACTAGCGGGAGGGGGCGATGAGCAGTTCTTC.

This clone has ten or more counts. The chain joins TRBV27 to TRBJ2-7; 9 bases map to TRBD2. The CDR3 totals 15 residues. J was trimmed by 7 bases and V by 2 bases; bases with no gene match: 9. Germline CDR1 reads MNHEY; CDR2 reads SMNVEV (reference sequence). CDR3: CASSLAGSSGREQYF. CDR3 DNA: TGTGCCAGCAGTTTAGCGGGGTCCAGCGGGAGGGAGCAGTACTTC.

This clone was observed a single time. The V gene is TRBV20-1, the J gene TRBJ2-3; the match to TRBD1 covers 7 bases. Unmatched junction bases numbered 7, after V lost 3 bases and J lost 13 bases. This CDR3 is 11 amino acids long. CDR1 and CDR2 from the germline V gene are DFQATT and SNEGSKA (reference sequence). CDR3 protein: CSASAQGDKYF. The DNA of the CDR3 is TGCAGTGCTAGTGCCCAGGGGGATAAGTATTTT.

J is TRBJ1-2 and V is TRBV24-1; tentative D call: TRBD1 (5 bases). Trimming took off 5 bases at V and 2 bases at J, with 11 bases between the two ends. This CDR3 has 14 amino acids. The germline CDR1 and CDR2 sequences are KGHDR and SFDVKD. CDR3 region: CATSAGTLNYGYTF. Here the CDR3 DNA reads TGTGCCACCAGTGCGGGGACTCTAAACTATGGCTACACCTTC.

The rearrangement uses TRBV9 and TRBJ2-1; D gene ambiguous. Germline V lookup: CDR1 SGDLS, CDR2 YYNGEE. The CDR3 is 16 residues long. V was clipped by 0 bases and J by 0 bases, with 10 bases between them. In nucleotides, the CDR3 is TGTGCCAGCAGCGTAGCATCAACGAGCTCCTACAATGAGCAGTTCTTC. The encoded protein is CASSVASTSSYNEQFF.

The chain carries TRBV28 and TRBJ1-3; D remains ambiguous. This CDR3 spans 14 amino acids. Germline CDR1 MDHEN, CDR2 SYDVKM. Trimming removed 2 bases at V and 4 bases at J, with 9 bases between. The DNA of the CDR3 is TGTGCCAGCAGTTTACCCCGTATGGGAAACACCATATATTTT. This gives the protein CASSLPRMGNTIYF.

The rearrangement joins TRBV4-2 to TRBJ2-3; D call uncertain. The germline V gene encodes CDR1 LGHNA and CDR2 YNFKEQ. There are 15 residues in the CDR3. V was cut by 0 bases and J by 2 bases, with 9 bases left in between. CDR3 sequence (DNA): TGTGCCAGCAGCCAAGATCTACTGTACACAGATACGCAGTATTTT. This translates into CASSQDLLYTDTQYF.

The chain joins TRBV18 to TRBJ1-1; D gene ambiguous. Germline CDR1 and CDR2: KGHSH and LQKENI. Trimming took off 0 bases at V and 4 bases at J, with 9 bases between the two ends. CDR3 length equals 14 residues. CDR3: CASSPPSQATEAFF. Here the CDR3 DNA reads TGTGCCAGCTCACCACCGAGTCAGGCCACTGAAGCTTTCTTT.